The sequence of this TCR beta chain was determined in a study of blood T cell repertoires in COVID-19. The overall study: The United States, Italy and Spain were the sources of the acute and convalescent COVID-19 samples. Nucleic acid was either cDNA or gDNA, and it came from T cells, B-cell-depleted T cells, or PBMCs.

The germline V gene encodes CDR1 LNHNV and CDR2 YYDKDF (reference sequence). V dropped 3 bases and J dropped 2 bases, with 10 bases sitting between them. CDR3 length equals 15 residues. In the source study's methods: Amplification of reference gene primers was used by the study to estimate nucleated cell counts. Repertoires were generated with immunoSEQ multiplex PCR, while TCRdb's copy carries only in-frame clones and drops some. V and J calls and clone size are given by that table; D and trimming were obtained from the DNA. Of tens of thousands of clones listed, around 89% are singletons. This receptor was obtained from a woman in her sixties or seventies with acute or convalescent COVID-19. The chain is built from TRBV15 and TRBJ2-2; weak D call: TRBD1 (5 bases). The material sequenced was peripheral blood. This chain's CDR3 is CATSSRGANTGELFF. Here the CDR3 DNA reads TGTGCCACCAGCAGCCGTGGGGCCAACACCGGGGAGCTGTTTTTT.